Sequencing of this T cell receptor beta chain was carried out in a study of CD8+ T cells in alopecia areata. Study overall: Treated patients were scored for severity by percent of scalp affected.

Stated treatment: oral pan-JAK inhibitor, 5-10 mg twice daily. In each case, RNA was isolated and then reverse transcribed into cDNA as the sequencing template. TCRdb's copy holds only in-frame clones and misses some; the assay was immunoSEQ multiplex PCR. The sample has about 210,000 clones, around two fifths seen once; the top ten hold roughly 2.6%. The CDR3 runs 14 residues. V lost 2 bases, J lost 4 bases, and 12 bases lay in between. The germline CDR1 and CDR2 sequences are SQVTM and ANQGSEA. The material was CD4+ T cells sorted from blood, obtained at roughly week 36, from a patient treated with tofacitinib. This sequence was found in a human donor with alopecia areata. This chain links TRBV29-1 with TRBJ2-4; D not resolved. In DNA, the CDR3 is TGCAGCGTTGAATTTGTGACACCGAAAAACATTCAGTACTTC. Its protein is CSVEFVTPKNIQYF.